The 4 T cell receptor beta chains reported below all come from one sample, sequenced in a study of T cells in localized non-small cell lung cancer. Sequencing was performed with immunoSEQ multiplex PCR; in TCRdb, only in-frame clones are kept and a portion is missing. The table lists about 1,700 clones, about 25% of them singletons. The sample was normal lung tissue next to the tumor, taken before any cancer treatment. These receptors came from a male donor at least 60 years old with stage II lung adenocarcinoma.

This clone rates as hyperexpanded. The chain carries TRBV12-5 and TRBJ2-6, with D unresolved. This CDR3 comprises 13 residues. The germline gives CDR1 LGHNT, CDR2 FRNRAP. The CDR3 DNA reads TGTGCCAGCTTGGTCAGTGGGGCCAACGTCCTGACTTTC. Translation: CASLVSGANVLTF.

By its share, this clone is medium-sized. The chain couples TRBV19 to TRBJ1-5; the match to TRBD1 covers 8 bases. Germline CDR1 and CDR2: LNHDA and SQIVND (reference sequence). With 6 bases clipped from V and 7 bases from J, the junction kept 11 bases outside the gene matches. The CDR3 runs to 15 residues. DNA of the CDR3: TGTGCCAGTAGCCCTACTGGACAGGGCGCACAGCCCCAGCATTTT. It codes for CASSPTGQGAQPQHF. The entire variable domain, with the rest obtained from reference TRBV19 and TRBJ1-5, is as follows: DGGITQSPKYLFRKEGQNVTLSCEQNLNHDAMYWYRQDPGQGLRLIYYSQIVNDFQKGDIAEGYSVSREKKESFPLTVTSAQKNPTAFYLCASSPTGQGAQPQHFGDGTRLSIL.

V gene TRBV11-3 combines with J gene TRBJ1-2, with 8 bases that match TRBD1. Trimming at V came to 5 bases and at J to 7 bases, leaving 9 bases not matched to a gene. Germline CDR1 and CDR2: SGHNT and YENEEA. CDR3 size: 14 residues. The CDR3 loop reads CASSARDRPLGYTF. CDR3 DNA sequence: TGTGCCAGCAGCGCCCGGGACAGGCCACTTGGCTACACCTTC. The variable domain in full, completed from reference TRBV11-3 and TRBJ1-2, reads EAGVVQSPRYKIIEKKQPVAFWCNPISGHNTLYWYLQNLGQGPELLIRYENEEAVDDSQLPKDRFSAERLKGVDSTLKIQPAELGDSAVYLCASSARDRPLGYTFGSGTRLTVV.

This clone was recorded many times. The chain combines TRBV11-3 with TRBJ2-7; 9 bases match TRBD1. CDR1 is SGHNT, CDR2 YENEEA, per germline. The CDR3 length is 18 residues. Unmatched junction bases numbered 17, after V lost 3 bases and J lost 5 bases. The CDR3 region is CASSLTRGTGKRVDEQYF. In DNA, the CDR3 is TGTGCCAGCAGCTTGACCCGAGGGACAGGGAAGAGGGTGGACGAGCAGTACTTC.